This T cell receptor (beta chain) was found in a study of cytomegalovirus exposure and HLA in healthy donors (dated by TCRdb to the late 2010s). Regarding the complete study: An earlier analysis of some 550 of the donors reported 250 to 300 Gb of sequence data and 117 million unique TCR beta sequences from 150 million to 200 million T cells. Donor age, sex, ethnicity and CMV serostatus were compiled alongside the repertoire data. An early release covering roughly 600 HLA-typed donors comprised roughly 300 gigabases of sequencing data and around 85 million unique TCR sequences. Among approximately 370 genotyped donors of the cohort, an average of roughly 230,000 unique TCR beta nucleotide sequences was sequenced per donor, of which 15% to 20% were non-productive. Class I and class II HLA loci were covered by the typing at four-digit resolution. All discovery cohort repertoires had been generated using a single sequencing platform. Rather than using new phenotypic data, the later analysis identified candidate immune exposures from TCR beta sequences and from how often those sequences occurred across donors. In an earlier analysis of 550 to 700 of the donors, high-throughput TCR beta sequencing was used to judge whether each TCR beta V gene segment behaved as functional or pseudogenic. Typing coverage differed by locus: A, B, C, DRB1 and DQB1 were typed in about 620-630 donors, DQA1 in roughly 500, DPA1 in 606, and DPB1 in just under 480. The study used immunosequencing to profile the T cell repertoires of some 600 subjects and linked those repertoires to cytomegalovirus serostatus. The genetic ancestry cluster associated with self-reported Caucasian donors included around 76% of the roughly 400 genotyped donors. High-throughput TCR immunosequencing, statistical association of individual TCRs with disease status, and machine learning were combined to predict cytomegalovirus infection status. The aim of the study was to test whether cataloging public T cell receptors could identify signatures of past pathogen exposure. In addition to the first cohort of approximately 650 subjects, a separate validation cohort of approximately 120 different subjects was used. Roughly 5 DR-DQ haplotypes were treated as single units for association and clustering because of strong linkage in the cohort. Genome-wide SNP genotypes for about 60% of the roughly 670 donors were used in a later genetic analysis, which treated that subset as a discovery cohort. A later analysis re-analyzed previously published TCR beta repertoires from roughly 630 donors and added high-resolution HLA genotyping to study TCR occurrence patterns.

Taken from the germline V gene, the CDR1 and CDR2 loops are MNHNS and SASEGT. The CDR3 goes from the cysteine to the phenylalanine over 15 residues. Only the CDR3 part of the read is kept: 45 bases, read in frame from the first base. The V end gives up 8 bases and the J end 7 bases, leaving 11 bases in the junction not matched to a gene. In total, approximately 700 healthy bone marrow donors made up the cohort. All cohort members were sampled while nominally healthy, although unrecorded immune exposures were likely present. The donor tested CMV seropositive and was one of the 289 seropositive cohort members. Every donor gave a peripheral blood sample, and the peripheral blood mononuclear cells from that sample were used for TCR beta sequencing. The Qiagen DNeasy Blood Extraction Kit was used to extract genomic DNA from the blood cell samples. On this clone itself: Its antigen has not been determined. Within one base of it there is no much larger clone, and no base qualities were kept.

General findings and caveats noted by the study authors: Most TCR sequences were observed very rarely across donors, whereas some public TCRs were present in many individuals. In a later genetic analysis, a missense DCLRE1C variant was associated with V-gene and J-gene trimming of TCR beta chains, and the association was replicated in an independent cohort. At a false discovery rate of 0.05, a later analysis linked approximately 18,000 TCR beta sequences to specific HLA alleles. The authors suggested that the approach could potentially be generalized to other disease states and immunological phenotypes. Because the 87-base-pair reads could not distinguish some IMGT-functional V segments, including TRBV6-2 and TRBV6-3, those segments were excluded. Strong co-occurrence of HLA alleles, especially DR and DQ, made assigning TCR associations to individual alleles difficult. Correlated functional status among segregating V segments might be attributable to linkage disequilibrium, but an unknown experimental factor could not be ruled out. Only TCR beta chains were sequenced in this cohort, and the absence of alpha or paired-chain data limited detectable features. A cluster of highly shared sequence variants was judged likely to be a technical artifact of the sequencing pipeline. Because HLA typing was unavailable for some donors at each locus, only the typed subset was used in association tests. A further reported finding was that TCR beta sequences accurately predicted the HLA-A and HLA-B alleles for most subjects in the first cohort. In a later analysis, most CMV-associated TCR beta chains were found to appear HLA-restricted, with HLA associations seemingly driven largely by CMV exposure. Compared with equally common non-associated chains, HLA-associated TCR beta chains in a later analysis were more clonally expanded and had lower generation probabilities. Seventeen rarely observed V segments, including chromosome 9 orphons, were excluded from the earlier analysis of approximately 500 of the donors because counts were too low. Roughly uniform sequencing depth across donors was assumed in presence/absence analyses, although this assumption may not hold. In both the original and validation cohorts, the classifier was reported to diagnose cytomegalovirus status with high specificity and sensitivity. In a later genetic analysis, fewer N-insertions in productive TCRs were reported among donors in an Asian-associated ancestry cluster than the 666-donor mean. In the study, 150 to 200 TCR beta chains were listed as associated with cytomegalovirus. For the cohort, immune exposure information was limited to CMV serostatus. A later analysis found that TCR association rates varied across HLA loci, with DRB1 alleles showing the most associated TCRs and HLA-C alleles the fewest. A later analysis reported that several top co-occurrence clusters appeared linked to parvovirus B19, influenza, CMV and Epstein-Barr virus. In an earlier analysis of more than 450 of the donors, most TCR beta V segments were observed in productive rearrangements about 87% or about 30% of the time, broadly matching IMGT annotations. A few of the identified cytomegalovirus-associated TCR beta chains were confirmed in vitro to be specific for cytomegalovirus antigens.

Receptors were amplified or captured by the immunoSEQ multiplex PCR assay. The multiplex PCR relied on a mix of 60 forward primers for TCR Vbeta segments and 13 reverse primers for TCR Jbeta segments. The CDR3 region of rearranged TCR beta genes was amplified from genomic DNA with a multiplex PCR assay. The Illumina HiSeq System was used to sequence the amplified TCR beta libraries as 87-base-pair reads. The study's own analysis went as follows. A later analysis tallied around 80 million unique TCR beta chains across the roughly 610 repertoires, and about 10 million of those chains were shared by two or more donors. To remove PCR and sequencing errors, raw reads were error-corrected and collapsed into unique sequences using a nearest-neighbor algorithm that merged closely related sequences. To assign V, D and J gene segments, CDR3 sequences were aligned to IMGT reference sequences. Each retained sequence needed at least a six-nucleotide match to both a V gene segment and a J gene segment. A rearrangement was called productive if the CDR3 had no stop codons and remained in frame with V and J, and every other rearrangement was called non-productive. Following IMGT convention, CDR3 was defined as the stretch from the second conserved V-encoded cysteine to the conserved J-encoded phenylalanine. In an earlier analysis of around 540 of the donors, sequences lacking an unambiguous match to a single V gene segment were excluded. An earlier analysis of approximately 590 of the donors classified V segments as functional when productive rearrangements were above 56.7% and as segregating when the standard deviation between donors was above 5%. A statistical classification framework was built to diagnose cytomegalovirus status from the catalog of TCR beta chain sequences. V and J gene assignment, in a later analysis, came from comparing TCR nucleotide sequences with IMGT/GENE-DB human TR gene sequences. In a later analysis, CDR3 sequences and most-parsimonious VDJ recombination scenarios were assigned using the TCRdist pipeline. In a later analysis, each TCR beta chain was defined by its CDR3 amino acid sequence together with its V-gene family, and reads without a unique V-gene family were excluded. To address suspected cross-contamination and a sequencing artifact, a later analysis removed 550 to 750 highly shared, low-generation-probability nucleotide sequences. A later analysis calculated a clonal expansion index for each public chain from normalized within-repertoire ranks of inferred template counts. In a later analysis, generation probabilities were computed using a VDJ recombination model fitted to out-of-frame rearrangements, and the results were checked against IGoR. In a later analysis, TCR-TCR, TCR-HLA and TCR-CMV co-occurrence was scored with hypergeometric tests, and a repertoire-size bias correction was applied to TCR pairs. To estimate false discovery rates, a later analysis permuted the HLA or CMV assignments 20 times. In a later analysis, co-occurring TCRs were grouped using DBSCAN, with TCRdist sequence similarity added in when clustering inside HLA-allele-positive subsets. Repertoires with fewer than 30,000 or more than 120,000 public chains were left out of co-occurrence clustering, as were five repertoires with anomalous nucleotide sharing. The table was pulled from immuneACCESS by TCRdb, which kept in-frame rearrangements only. Such tables lose some clones; where checked, under half of the loss comes from unresolved V genes, and the rest has no known cause. V and J calls and clone size follow that table, whereas D and trimming were derived from the DNA. The sample table holds 150,000 to 200,000 clones, of which just over 70% were seen once. 4.7% of the sample comes from the top ten.

Here the chain combines TRBV6-1 and TRBJ2-5; 12 bases in between match TRBD1. The sequence derives from a young man in good health and CMV-seropositive. The sequencing sample was made of PBMCs. The nucleotides read TGTGCCAGCGGTACGGGACAGGGGGCGTTCGGGACCCAGTACTTC. Protein translation: CASGTGQGAFGTQYF.